A selection of T cell receptor beta chains follows, all from one sample in a study of T cells after yellow fever vaccination. TCRdb independently ran MiXCR on the 5' RACE reads; one entry per CDR3 protein. This table holds 300,000 to 350,000 distinct CDR3 sequences, almost 4% found once. Material: PBMCs, obtained 5 days after the yellow fever booster vaccination. All receptors derive from a man between 18 and 29 years old who received the YFV17D yellow fever vaccine. CDR3s include the opening cysteine and the closing phenylalanine or tryptophan. The order of the fields is V gene, J gene, CDR3 protein.

TRBV5-1	TRBJ2-1	CASSLAQGAQSINEQFF
TRBV20-1	TRBJ2-5	CSATPTETQYF
TRBV2	TRBJ1-1	CASTEGLNTEAFF
TRBV19	TRBJ1-6	CASRGQFGSYNSPLHF
TRBV6-5	TRBJ2-2	CASSYSSDPAGKAGELFF
TRBV12-3/TRBV12-4	TRBJ1-1	CASTLSMNTEAFF
TRBV5-5	TRBJ2-3	CASSLFGGLAGAQDTQYF
TRBV28	TRBJ1-1	CASTPPGGGTEAFF
TRBV5-1	TRBJ2-7	CASSRSGSYEQYF
TRBV5-1	TRBJ2-7	CASSPRFSYEQYF
TRBV9	TRBJ2-5	CASSDGQGRIETQYF
TRBV19	TRBJ2-7	CASKESIQGYEQYF
TRBV5-1	TRBJ2-2	CASSSTVANTGELFF
TRBV4-3	TRBJ1-4	CASSQFYRGGEKLFF
TRBV6-1	TRBJ2-5	CASSEAPPQETQYF
TRBV6-2/TRBV6-3	TRBJ2-1	CASTLGTPYNEQFF
TRBV20-1	TRBJ2-5	CSARTPSGQETQYF
TRBV2	TRBJ1-3	CASGVNSGNTIYF
TRBV5-1	TRBJ2-1	CASSLALAGSSSYNEQFF
TRBV5-1	TRBJ1-1	CASSLAQGGRMNTEAFF
TRBV3-1	TRBJ1-2	CASSRGPDYGYTF
TRBV10-3	TRBJ2-2	CAISVPGYLNTGELFF